This TCR beta chain was found in a study of Tregs in tolerant kidney transplant recipients. A remark on this clone: No antigen is known for it.

Data came from immunoSEQ multiplex PCR; TCRdb stores just in-frame clones and leaves some out. The table shows roughly 80,000 clones, with 91% occurring only once. Whole-study findings and limits: Biological reproducibility was not directly addressed, but technical replication error appeared minimal. Tolerant patients' donor-specific Tregs expanded beyond overall Tregs, suggesting antigen-driven growth. Nucleotide sequences could not be compared across some patients' samples due to primer changes.

Trimming shortened V by 0 bases and J by 11 bases, and 11 bases separated the two germline ends. Germline values: CDR1 GTSNPN, CDR2 SVGIG (reference sequence). The CDR3 sequence is 11 residues long. Recipients received nonmyeloablative bone marrow transplants from related graft donors, with transient mixed chimerism. CD4+CD25+CD127- Tregs, CD4+CD25- non-Tregs, CD4 and CD8 cells were sorted. The specimen was CD4+ T cells from blood (PBMCs), collected 24 months after the transplant. This TCR derives from a human patient who received a combined kidney and bone marrow transplant. The T cells may partly be graft donor cells. V gene TRBV30 combines with J gene TRBJ2-7, with TRBD1 as a possible D gene (6 bases). The DNA for the CDR3 is TGTGCCTGGAGTGTACGGCAGGGGAAGTACTTC. The encoded protein is CAWSVRQGKYF.